A selection of T cell receptor beta chains follows, all from one sample in a study of cytomegalovirus exposure and HLA in healthy donors. Using immunoSEQ multiplex PCR, the repertoire was profiled, and TCRdb retains in-frame clones only, with some absent. This sample has 150,000 or so clones, with 65% to 80% found just once. Sequenced input: PBMCs. These receptor sequences come from a man aged 35-49 years in good health and CMV-seropositive. Each CDR3 is given with its conserved first and last residue. The order of the fields is J gene, D gene, clone size, V gene, CDR3 protein, CDR3 DNA. D genes are given only for firm matches. Size is omitted from some rows. Given values are once, few, many or a class for expanded clones.

J: TRBJ1-2; D: TRBD1; size: NA; V: TRBV5-4; CDR3: CASSTTGGGFGYTF; DNA: TGTGCCAGCAGCACGACAGGGGGCGGTTTCGGCTACACCTTC
J: TRBJ2-3; D: NA; size: NA; V: TRBV7-3; CDR3: CASSLSATSPAQYF; DNA: TGTGCCAGCAGCTTATCTGCGACTAGTCCGGCGCAGTATTTT
J: TRBJ2-5; D: TRBD1; size: NA; V: TRBV5-4; CDR3: CASSSPGQAKETQYF; DNA: TGTGCCAGCAGCTCACCGGGACAGGCGAAAGAGACCCAGTACTTC
J: TRBJ2-7; D: TRBD1; size: NA; V: TRBV6-6; CDR3: CASSYPDRGIYEQYF; DNA: TGTGCCAGCAGTTACCCGGACAGGGGGATATACGAGCAGTACTTC
J: TRBJ2-2; D: TRBD1; size: NA; V: TRBV5-1; CDR3: CASSLGTGDHTGELFF; DNA: TGCGCCAGCAGCTTAGGGACAGGGGACCACACCGGGGAGCTGTTTTTT
J: TRBJ2-7; D: NA; size: NA; V: TRBV4-2; CDR3: CASSQGAAGPSGEQYF; DNA: TGTGCCAGCAGCCAAGGGGCGGCGGGGCCCTCGGGCGAGCAGTACTTC
J: TRBJ1-1; D: TRBD1; size: NA; V: TRBV6-1; CDR3: CASRVGQANTEAFF; DNA: TGTGCCAGCAGGGTTGGACAGGCGAACACTGAAGCTTTCTTT
J: TRBJ2-3; D: TRBD2; size: NA; V: TRBV7-2; CDR3: CASSATSGREGQYF; DNA: TGTGCCAGCAGCGCTACTAGCGGGAGGGAAGGGCAGTATTTT
J: TRBJ1-2; D: TRBD1; size: NA; V: TRBV11-2; CDR3: CASSSDRAGYTF; DNA: TGTGCCAGCAGCTCCGACAGGGCGGGCTACACCTTC
J: TRBJ2-2; D: NA; size: NA; V: TRBV5-6; CDR3: CASSLRVENTGELFF; DNA: TGTGCCAGCAGTCTCAGGGTCGAGAACACCGGGGAGCTGTTTTTT
J: TRBJ2-5; D: TRBD1; size: NA; V: TRBV29-1; CDR3: CSVGTGAETQYF; DNA: TGCAGCGTCGGTACAGGGGCGGAGACCCAGTACTTC
J: TRBJ1-4; D: NA; size: NA; V: TRBV27; CDR3: CASSLWEGNEKLFF; DNA: TGTGCCAGCAGTTTATGGGAGGGCAATGAAAAACTGTTTTTT
J: TRBJ2-7; D: TRBD2; size: once; V: TRBV28; CDR3: CASSFASGRPYEQYF; DNA: TGTGCCAGCAGTTTCGCTAGCGGGAGACCCTACGAGCAGTACTTC
J: TRBJ1-1; D: NA; size: NA; V: TRBV9; CDR3: CASRGAGPNTEAFF; DNA: TGTGCCAGCAGGGGGGCAGGGCCGAACACTGAAGCTTTCTTT
J: TRBJ1-1; D: NA; size: NA; V: TRBV4-1; CDR3: CASSQGTLPDTEAFF; DNA: TGCGCCAGCAGCCAAGGAACTTTACCGGACACTGAAGCTTTCTTT
J: TRBJ2-7; D: TRBD2; size: NA; V: TRBV5-1; CDR3: CASSLQYFAGGSGAYEQYF; DNA: TGCGCCAGCAGCTTGCAGTACTTTGCGGGAGGTTCCGGCGCGTACGAGCAGTACTTC
J: TRBJ1-1; D: TRBD1; size: NA; V: TRBV13; CDR3: CASQGGHTEAFF; DNA: TGTGCCAGCCAAGGGGGCCACACTGAAGCTTTCTTT
J: TRBJ2-1; D: TRBD2; size: NA; V: TRBV6-5; CDR3: CASSQGLVLVNEQFF; DNA: TGTGCCAGCAGCCAAGGACTAGTCCTCGTTAATGAGCAGTTCTTC
J: TRBJ2-1; D: TRBD2; size: few; V: TRBV13; CDR3: CASSLEGLAGGFTYNEQFF; DNA: TGTGCCAGCAGCTTAGAGGGACTAGCGGGAGGGTTTACCTACAATGAGCAGTTCTTC
J: TRBJ2-2; D: TRBD2; size: NA; V: TRBV5-4; CDR3: CASSFETSGTGELFF; DNA: TGTGCCAGCAGCTTCGAGACTAGCGGGACCGGGGAGCTGTTTTTT
J: TRBJ2-1; D: TRBD2; size: once; V: TRBV4-3; CDR3: CASSQEWTSGYNEQFF; DNA: TGCGCCAGCAGCCAAGAGTGGACTAGCGGGTACAATGAGCAGTTCTTC
J: TRBJ2-7; D: TRBD2; size: many; V: TRBV28; CDR3: CASSSPGGYLYEQYF; DNA: TGTGCCAGCAGTTCCCCGGGGGGTTACCTCTACGAGCAGTACTTC
J: TRBJ2-1; D: TRBD2; size: NA; V: TRBV27; CDR3: CASSFGTGGPNEQFF; DNA: TGTGCCAGCAGTTTCGGGACGGGAGGGCCCAATGAGCAGTTCTTC
J: TRBJ1-2; D: NA; size: NA; V: TRBV9; CDR3: CASSVVPWDNNGYTF; DNA: TGTGCCAGCAGCGTAGTACCCTGGGACAATAACGGCTACACCTTC
J: TRBJ1-1; D: NA; size: NA; V: TRBV2; CDR3: CASIKDRNTEAFF; DNA: TGTGCCAGCATTAAGGACAGGAACACTGAAGCTTTCTTT
J: TRBJ2-6; D: TRBD2; size: NA; V: TRBV13; CDR3: CASSLPSGSTGANGLTF; DNA: TGTGCCAGCAGCTTACCTAGCGGGAGTACTGGGGCCAACGGCCTGACTTTC
J: TRBJ2-6; D: NA; size: NA; V: TRBV5-1; CDR3: CASSLEPGANGLTF; DNA: TGCGCCAGCAGCTTGGAACCTGGGGCCAACGGCCTGACTTTC
J: TRBJ1-1; D: NA; size: NA; V: TRBV6-5; CDR3: CASSYTGSMNTEAFF; DNA: TGTGCCAGCAGTTACACGGGGAGTATGAACACTGAAGCTTTCTTT
J: TRBJ1-1; D: NA; size: NA; V: TRBV29-1; CDR3: CSVGITAPNTEAFF; DNA: TGCAGCGTTGGAATAACAGCCCCGAACACTGAAGCTTTCTTT
J: TRBJ2-2; D: NA; size: NA; V: TRBV6-1; CDR3: CASEVGTYTGELFF; DNA: TGTGCCAGCGAGGTGGGGACATACACCGGGGAGCTGTTTTTT
J: TRBJ2-1; D: NA; size: NA; V: TRBV10-3; CDR3: CAIRTPTGNEQFF; DNA: TGTGCCATCAGAACCCCCACAGGGAATGAGCAGTTCTTC
J: TRBJ2-1; D: NA; size: once; V: TRBV4-1; CDR3: CASSRSHVLSYNEQFF; DNA: TGCGCCAGCAGTCGTTCACATGTCCTGTCCTACAATGAGCAGTTCTTC
J: TRBJ2-1; D: TRBD2; size: NA; V: TRBV10-2; CDR3: CASSRGLAGVWEQFF; DNA: TGCGCCAGCAGCAGAGGACTAGCGGGAGTTTGGGAGCAGTTCTTC
J: TRBJ2-3; D: NA; size: NA; V: TRBV6-1; CDR3: CASSEARRTLADTQYF; DNA: TGTGCCAGCAGTGAAGCGCGTCGAACCCTCGCAGATACGCAGTATTTT
J: TRBJ1-1; D: TRBD1; size: NA; V: TRBV2; CDR3: CASSFDRGNTEAFF; DNA: TGTGCCAGCAGTTTCGACAGGGGAAACACTGAAGCTTTCTTT
J: TRBJ2-5; D: NA; size: NA; V: TRBV6-6; CDR3: CASSPTGTDQETQYF; DNA: TGTGCCAGCAGTCCGACAGGGACTGACCAAGAGACCCAGTACTTC
J: TRBJ2-2; D: TRBD1; size: NA; V: TRBV2; CDR3: CASSFSGTGAGGELFF; DNA: TGTGCCAGCAGCTTTTCCGGGACAGGGGCTGGCGGGGAGCTGTTTTTT